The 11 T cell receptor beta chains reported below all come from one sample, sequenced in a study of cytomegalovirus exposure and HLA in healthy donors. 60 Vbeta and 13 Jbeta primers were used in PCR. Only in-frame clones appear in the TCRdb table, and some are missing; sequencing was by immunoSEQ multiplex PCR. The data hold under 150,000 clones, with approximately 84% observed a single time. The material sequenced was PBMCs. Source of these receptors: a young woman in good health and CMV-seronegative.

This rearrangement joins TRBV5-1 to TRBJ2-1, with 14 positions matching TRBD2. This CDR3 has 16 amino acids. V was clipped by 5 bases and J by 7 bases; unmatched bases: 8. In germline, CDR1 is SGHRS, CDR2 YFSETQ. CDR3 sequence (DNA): TGCGCCAGCAGAGATCCGGGACTAGCGGGAGTGAATGAGCAGTTCTTC. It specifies CASRDPGLAGVNEQFF.

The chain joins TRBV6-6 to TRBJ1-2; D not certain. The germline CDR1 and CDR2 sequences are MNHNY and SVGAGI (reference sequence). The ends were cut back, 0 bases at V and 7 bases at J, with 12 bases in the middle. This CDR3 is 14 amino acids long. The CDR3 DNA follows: TGTGCCAGCAGTTACTCGGGTCCGGGTGGTGGCTACACCTTC. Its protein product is CASSYSGPGGGYTF.

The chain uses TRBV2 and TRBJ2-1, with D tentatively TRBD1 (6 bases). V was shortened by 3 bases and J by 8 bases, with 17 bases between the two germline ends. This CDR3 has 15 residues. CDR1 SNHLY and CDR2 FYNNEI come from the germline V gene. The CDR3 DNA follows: TGTGCCAGCAGTGACAGGGGTTCTACACACGATGAGCAGTTCTTC. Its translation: CASSDRGSTHDEQFF.

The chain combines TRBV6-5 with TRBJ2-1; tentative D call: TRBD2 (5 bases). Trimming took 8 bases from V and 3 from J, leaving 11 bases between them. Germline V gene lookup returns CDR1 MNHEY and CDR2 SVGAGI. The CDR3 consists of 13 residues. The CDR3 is CASRDLIYNEQFF. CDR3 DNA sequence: TGTGCCAGCCGGGATTTAATCTACAATGAGCAGTTCTTC.

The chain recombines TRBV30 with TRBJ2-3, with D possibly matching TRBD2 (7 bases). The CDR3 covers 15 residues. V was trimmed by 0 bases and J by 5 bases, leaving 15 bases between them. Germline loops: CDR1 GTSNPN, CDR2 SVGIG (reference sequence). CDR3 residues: CAWSVGAGEGDTQYF. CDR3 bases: TGTGCCTGGAGTGTAGGGGCAGGGGAGGGAGATACGCAGTATTTT. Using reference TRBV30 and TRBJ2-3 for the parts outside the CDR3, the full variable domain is SQTIHQWPATLVQPVGSPLSLECTVEGTSNPNLYWYRQAAGRGLQLLFYSVGIGQISSEVPQNLSASRPQDRQFILSSKKLLLSDSGFYLCAWSVGAGEGDTQYFGPGTRLTVL.

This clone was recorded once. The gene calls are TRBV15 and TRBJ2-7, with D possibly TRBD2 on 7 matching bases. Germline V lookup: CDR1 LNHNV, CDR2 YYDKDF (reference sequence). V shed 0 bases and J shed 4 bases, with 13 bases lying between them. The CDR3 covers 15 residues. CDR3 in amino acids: CATSREPGGLYEQYF. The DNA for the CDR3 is TGTGCCACCAGCAGAGAACCCGGGGGGCTGTACGAGCAGTACTTC.

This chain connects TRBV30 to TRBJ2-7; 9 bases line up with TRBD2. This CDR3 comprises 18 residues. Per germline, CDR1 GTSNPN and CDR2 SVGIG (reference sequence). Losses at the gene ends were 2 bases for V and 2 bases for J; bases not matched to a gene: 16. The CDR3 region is CAWSLWTSVSDRPYEQYF. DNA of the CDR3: TGTGCCTGGAGTCTATGGACTAGCGTATCAGATAGACCCTACGAGCAGTACTTC.

The CDR3 sequence: CASSLGQDEQYF. In nucleotides, the CDR3 is TGCGCCAGCAGTTTGGGACAGGACGAGCAGTACTTC. The chain employs TRBV10-2 and TRBJ2-7; 8 nucleotides line up with TRBD1. The CDR3 runs 12 residues. V shed 5 bases, J shed 5 bases, and the junction held 2 bases outside the gene matches. The V gene's germline CDR1 is WSHSY and CDR2 SAAADI.

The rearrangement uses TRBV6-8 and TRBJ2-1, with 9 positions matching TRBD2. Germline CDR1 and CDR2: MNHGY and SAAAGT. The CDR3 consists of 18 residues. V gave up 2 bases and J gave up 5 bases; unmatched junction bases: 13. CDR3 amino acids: CASSYRREGGHRHNEQFF. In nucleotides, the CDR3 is TGTGCCAGCAGTTACCGGCGGGAGGGGGGGCACCGACACAATGAGCAGTTCTTC.

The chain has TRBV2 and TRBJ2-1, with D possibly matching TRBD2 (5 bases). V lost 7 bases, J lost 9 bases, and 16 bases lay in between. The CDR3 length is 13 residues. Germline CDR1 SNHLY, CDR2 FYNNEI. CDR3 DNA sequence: TGTGCCAGCATTAGGAGTTGGAGGAGTGAGCAGTTCTTC. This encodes CASIRSWRSEQFF.

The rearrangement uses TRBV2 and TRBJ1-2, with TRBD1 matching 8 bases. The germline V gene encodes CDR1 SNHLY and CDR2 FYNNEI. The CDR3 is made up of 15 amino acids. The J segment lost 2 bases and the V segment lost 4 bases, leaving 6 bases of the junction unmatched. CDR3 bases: TGTGCCAGCAGTGGGGGGACAGGTGTCAACTATGGCTACACCTTC. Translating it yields CASSGGTGVNYGYTF.